This T cell receptor beta chain was observed in a study of T-cell memory formation after mild COVID-19. This CDR3 spans 16 amino acids. The germline CDR1 and CDR2 sequences are SSHAT and FNYEAQ (reference sequence). It was 5'RACE with constant-segment primers that produced the TCR alpha and TCR beta cDNA libraries, which carried sample barcodes and UMIs. TCRdb recomputed calls from the 5' RACE reads with MiXCR, one row per CDR3 protein. The profile covers about 320,000 distinct CDR3 sequences, with roughly 13% appearing a single time and 20% to 25% taken by the ten largest. Whole-study findings and limits: CD4+ bias marked clones expanding day 15 to 37, unlike balanced contracting clones. The SARS-CoV-2 specificity of second-wave clones reaching peak at day 37 remained unverified.

This clonotype appeared many times. Its cognate antigen is unknown. Relative to the germline gene, one junction end is altered; a read error may explain this. This sequence originates from a young man who had mild COVID-19 (a few samples of this study predate the infection). Cell type and time point are not known. The rearrangement links TRBV7-7 to TRBJ2-1; the match to TRBD2 covers 8 bases. The source material was PBMCs or a T cell subset sorted from them (not recorded which). The CDR3 bases are TGTGCTAGCAGCTTAGTATCCGGGGGGGACTACAATGAGCAGTTCTTC. Protein product: CASSLVSGGDYNEQFF.